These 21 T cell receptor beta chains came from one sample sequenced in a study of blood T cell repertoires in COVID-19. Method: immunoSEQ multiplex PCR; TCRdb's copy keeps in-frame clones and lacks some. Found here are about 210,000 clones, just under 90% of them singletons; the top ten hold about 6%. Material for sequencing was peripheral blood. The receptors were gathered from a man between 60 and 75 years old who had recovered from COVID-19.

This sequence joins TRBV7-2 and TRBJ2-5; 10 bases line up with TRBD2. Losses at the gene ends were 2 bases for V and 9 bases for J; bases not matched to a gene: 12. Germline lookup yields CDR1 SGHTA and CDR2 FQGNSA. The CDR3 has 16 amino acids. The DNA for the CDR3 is TGTGCCAGCAGCTTAAGCCTAGCGGGGGCAAGGGGGGCCCAGTACTTC. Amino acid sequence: CASSLSLAGARGAQYF.

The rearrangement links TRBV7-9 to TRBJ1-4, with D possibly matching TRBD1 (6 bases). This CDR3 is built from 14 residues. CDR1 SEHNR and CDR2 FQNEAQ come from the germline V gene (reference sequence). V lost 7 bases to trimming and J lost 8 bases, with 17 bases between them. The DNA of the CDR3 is TGTGCCAGCACAAGGCAGGGGATGGGGGAAAAACTGTTTTTT. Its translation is CASTRQGMGEKLFF.

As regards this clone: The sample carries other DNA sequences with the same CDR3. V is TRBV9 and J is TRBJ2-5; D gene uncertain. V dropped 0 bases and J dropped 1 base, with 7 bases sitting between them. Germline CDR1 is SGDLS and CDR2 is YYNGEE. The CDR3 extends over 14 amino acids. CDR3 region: CASSVGPGQETQYF. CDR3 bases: TGTGCCAGCAGCGTAGGGCCGGGCCAAGAGACCCAGTACTTC.

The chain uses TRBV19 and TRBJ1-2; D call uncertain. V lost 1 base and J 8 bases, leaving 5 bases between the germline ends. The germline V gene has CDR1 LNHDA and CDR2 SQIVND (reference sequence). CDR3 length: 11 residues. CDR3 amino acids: CASSIAEGYTF. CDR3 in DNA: TGTGCCAGTAGTATAGCGGAGGGCTACACCTTC. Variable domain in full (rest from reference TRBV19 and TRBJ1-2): DGGITQSPKYLFRKEGQNVTLSCEQNLNHDAMYWYRQDPGQGLRLIYYSQIVNDFQKGDIAEGYSVSREKKESFPLTVTSAQKNPTAFYLCASSIAEGYTFGSGTRLTVV.

CDR3 residues: CASSYDRGTYEQYF. The CDR3 DNA follows: TGTGCCAGCAGCTATGACAGGGGGACGTACGAGCAGTACTTC. The chain combines TRBV5-5 with TRBJ2-7; 9 bases match TRBD1. Germline V gene sequence: CDR1 SGHKS, CDR2 YYEKEE (reference sequence). CDR3 length: 14 residues. Trimming removed 3 bases from V and 4 bases from J; junction bases left unmatched: 5.

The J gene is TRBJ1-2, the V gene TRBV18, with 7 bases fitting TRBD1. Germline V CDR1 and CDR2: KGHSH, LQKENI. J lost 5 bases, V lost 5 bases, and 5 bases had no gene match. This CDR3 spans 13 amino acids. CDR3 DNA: TGTGCCAGCTCAAGGACAGGAGAATATGGCTACACCTTC. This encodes CASSRTGEYGYTF.

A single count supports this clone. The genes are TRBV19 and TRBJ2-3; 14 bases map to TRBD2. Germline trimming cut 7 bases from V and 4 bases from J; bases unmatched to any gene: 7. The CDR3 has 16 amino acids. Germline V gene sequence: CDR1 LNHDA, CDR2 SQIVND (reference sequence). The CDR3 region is CASNRRLAGGPDTQYF. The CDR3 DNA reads TGTGCCAGTAACCGTCGACTAGCGGGAGGGCCAGATACGCAGTATTTT.

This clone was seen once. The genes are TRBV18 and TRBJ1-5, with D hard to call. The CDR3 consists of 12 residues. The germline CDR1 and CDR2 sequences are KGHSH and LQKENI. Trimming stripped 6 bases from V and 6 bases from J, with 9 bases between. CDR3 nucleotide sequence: TGTGCCAGCTCCAATTACTCTCAGCCCCAGCATTTT. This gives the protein CASSNYSQPQHF.

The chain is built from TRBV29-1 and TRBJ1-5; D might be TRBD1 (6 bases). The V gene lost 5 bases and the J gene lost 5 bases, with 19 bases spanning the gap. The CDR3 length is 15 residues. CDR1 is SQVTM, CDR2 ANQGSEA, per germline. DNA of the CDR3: TGCAGCGTTTCTACCCTCAGGGGAGAGGATCAGCCCCAGCATTTT. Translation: CSVSTLRGEDQPQHF.

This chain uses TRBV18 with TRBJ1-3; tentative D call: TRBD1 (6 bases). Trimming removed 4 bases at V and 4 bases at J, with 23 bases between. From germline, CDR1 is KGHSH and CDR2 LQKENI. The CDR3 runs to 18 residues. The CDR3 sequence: CASSLGQPLGMGGNTIYF. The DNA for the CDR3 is TGTGCCAGCTCACTTGGACAGCCTCTGGGTATGGGAGGAAACACCATATATTTT.

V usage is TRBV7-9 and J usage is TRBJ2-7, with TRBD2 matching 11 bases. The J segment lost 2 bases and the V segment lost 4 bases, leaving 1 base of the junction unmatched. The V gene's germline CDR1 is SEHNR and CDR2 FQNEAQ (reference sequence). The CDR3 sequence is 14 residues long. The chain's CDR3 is CASSSTSGAYEQYF. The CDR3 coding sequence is TGTGCCAGCAGCTCGACTAGCGGGGCCTACGAGCAGTACTTC.

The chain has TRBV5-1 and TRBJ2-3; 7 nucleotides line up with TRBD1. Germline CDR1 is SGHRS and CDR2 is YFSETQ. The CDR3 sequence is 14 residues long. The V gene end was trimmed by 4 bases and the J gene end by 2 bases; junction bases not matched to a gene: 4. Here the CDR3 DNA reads TGCGCCAGCAGCGCGGACAGGTACACAGATACGCAGTATTTT. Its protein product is CASSADRYTDTQYF.

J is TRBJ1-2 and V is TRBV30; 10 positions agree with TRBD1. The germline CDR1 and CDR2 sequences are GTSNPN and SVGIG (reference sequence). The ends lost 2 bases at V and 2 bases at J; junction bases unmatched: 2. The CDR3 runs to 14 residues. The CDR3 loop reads CAWSLGQGNYGYTF. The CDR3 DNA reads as TGTGCCTGGAGTCTGGGACAGGGGAACTATGGCTACACCTTC.

CDR3 in DNA: TGTGCCAGCAGTATTGGACAGAGTAACTATGGCTACACCTTC. Translated, it gives CASSIGQSNYGYTF. The chain carries TRBV27 and TRBJ1-2; D might be TRBD1 (6 bases). The V end lost 5 bases, the J end lost 1 base, and 11 bases lay between the germline ends. Germline V gene data show CDR1 as MNHEY and CDR2 as SMNVEV (reference sequence). This CDR3 spans 14 amino acids.

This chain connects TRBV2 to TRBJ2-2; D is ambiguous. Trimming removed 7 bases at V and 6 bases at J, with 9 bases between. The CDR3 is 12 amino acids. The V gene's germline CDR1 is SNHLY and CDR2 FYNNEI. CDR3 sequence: CASNPRSGELFF. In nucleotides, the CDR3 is TGTGCCAGCAATCCTAGGTCCGGGGAGCTGTTTTTT.

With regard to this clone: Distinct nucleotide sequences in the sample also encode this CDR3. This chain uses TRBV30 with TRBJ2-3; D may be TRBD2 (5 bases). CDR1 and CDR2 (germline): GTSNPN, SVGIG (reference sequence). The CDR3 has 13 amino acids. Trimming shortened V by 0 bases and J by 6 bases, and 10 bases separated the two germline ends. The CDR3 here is CAWSVRRGDTQYF. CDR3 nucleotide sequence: TGTGCCTGGAGTGTACGTCGAGGGGATACGCAGTATTTT.

The CDR3 region has the DNA TGTGCCAGCAGTAAGACAGGGCAGGGAGATACGCAGTATTTT. Residues: CASSKTGQGDTQYF. V and J are TRBV6-5 and TRBJ2-3; 7 nucleotides line up with TRBD1. Germline trimming cut 5 bases from V and 5 bases from J; bases unmatched to any gene: 7. Germline V gene data show CDR1 as MNHEY and CDR2 as SVGAGI. CDR3 length: 14 amino acids.

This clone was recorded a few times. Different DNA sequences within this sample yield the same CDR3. CDR3 sequence: CASSFSLNTEAFF. The CDR3 DNA is TGTGCCAGCAGCTTTTCGTTGAACACTGAAGCTTTCTTT. This sequence joins TRBV11-3 and TRBJ1-1; unclear D gene. CDR1 and CDR2 from the germline V gene are SGHNT and YENEEA. The V and J ends lost 3 bases and 0 bases respectively, with 5 bases between them. The CDR3 length is 13 residues.

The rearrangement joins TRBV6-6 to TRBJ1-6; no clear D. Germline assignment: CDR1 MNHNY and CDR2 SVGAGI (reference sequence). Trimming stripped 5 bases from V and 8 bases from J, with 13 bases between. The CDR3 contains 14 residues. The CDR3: CASSLTPAYSPLHF. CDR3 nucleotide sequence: TGTGCCAGCAGTCTTACCCCCGCGTATTCACCCCTCCACTTT.

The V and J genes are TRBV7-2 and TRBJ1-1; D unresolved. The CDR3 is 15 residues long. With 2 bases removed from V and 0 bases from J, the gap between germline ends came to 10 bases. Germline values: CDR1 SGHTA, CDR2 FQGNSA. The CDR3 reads CASSLIPDMNTEAFF. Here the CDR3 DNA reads TGTGCCAGCAGCTTAATACCCGACATGAACACTGAAGCTTTCTTT. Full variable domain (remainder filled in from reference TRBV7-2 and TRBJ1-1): GAGVSQSPSNKVTEKGKDVELRCDPISGHTALYWYRQSLGQGLEFLIYFQGNSAPDKSGLPSDRFSAERTGGSVSTLTIQRTQQEDSAVYLCASSLIPDMNTEAFFGQGTRLTVV.

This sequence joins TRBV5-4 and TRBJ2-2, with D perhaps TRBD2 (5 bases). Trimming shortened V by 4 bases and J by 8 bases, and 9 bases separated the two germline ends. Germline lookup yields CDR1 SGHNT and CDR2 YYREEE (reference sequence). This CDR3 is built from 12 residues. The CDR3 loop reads CASSPQRGELFF. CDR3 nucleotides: TGTGCCAGCAGCCCACAGCGGGGGGAGCTGTTTTTT.